Below are 6 T cell receptor beta chains sequenced from a single sample in a study of blood T cells in healthy people across ages. Sample-barcoded 5' priming and a J-beta primer mix drove a second PCR of 7 to 11 cycles. TCRdb reprocessed the 5' RACE reads via MiXCR and lists one record per CDR3 protein. The sample yields 600,000 to 800,000 distinct CDR3 sequences, 40% to 65% seen once. The source material was blood. The receptors here all came from a woman aged 80 or older in good health.

This clonotype has a handful of counts. The rearrangement uses TRBV7-8 and TRBJ1-6, with D unclear. V was clipped by 5 bases and J by 5 bases, with 10 bases between them. This CDR3 has 14 residues. Looked up from germline, CDR1 is SGHVS and CDR2 is FQNEAQ. The DNA of the CDR3 is TGTGCCAGCAGCCACGGGCCGGATAATTCACCCCTCCACTTT. Translating gives CASSHGPDNSPLHF.

This sequence joins TRBV6-2 or TRBV6-3 and TRBJ2-7; 13 positions agree with TRBD2. The CDR3 loop spans 16 amino acids. V was pared by 6 bases and J by 6 bases, with 11 bases of the junction left unmatched. CDR1 is MNHEY and CDR2 is SVGEGT in the germline V gene. CDR3 protein: CASSRGLAGDSREQYF. CDR3 nucleotides: TGTGCCAGCAGCCGCGGACTAGCGGGGGATTCCCGCGAGCAGTACTTC.

Ten or more counts support this clonotype. The CDR3, as DNA: TGTGCCAGCAGTCAACAGGGAGGGAAAATCTACGAGCAGTACTTC. Translated, it gives CASSQQGGKIYEQYF. This chain links TRBV28 with TRBJ2-7, with D maybe TRBD2 (7 bases). V was pared by 5 bases and J by 3 bases, with 17 bases between. Per germline, CDR1 MDHEN and CDR2 SYDVKM. The CDR3 runs to 15 residues.

The chain couples TRBV7-2 to TRBJ2-1, with D maybe TRBD1 (6 bases). Germline CDR1 reads SGHTA; CDR2 reads FQGNSA. Trimming cost V 5 bases and J 4 bases, with 15 bases left between them. The CDR3 is 15 amino acids. DNA for the CDR3: TGTGCCAGCAGCCAAGACATCGGACAGTACAATGAGCAGTTCTTC. Encoded protein: CASSQDIGQYNEQFF. Using reference TRBV7-2 and TRBJ2-1 for the parts outside the CDR3, the full variable domain is GAGVSQSPSNKVTEKGKDVELRCDPISGHTALYWYRQSLGQGLEFLIYFQGNSAPDKSGLPSDRFSAERTGGSVSTLTIQRTQQEDSAVYLCASSQDIGQYNEQFFGPGTRLTVL.

V is TRBV2 and J is TRBJ2-7; a weak D match, TRBD1 (5 bases). Germline CDR1 is SNHLY and CDR2 is FYNNEI. Trimming stripped 7 bases from V and 2 bases from J, with 18 bases between. The CDR3 extends over 15 amino acids. The CDR3 loop is CASTKEAGPTYEQYF. The CDR3, as DNA: TGTGCCAGCACCAAGGAAGCAGGGCCTACCTACGAGCAGTACTTC.

This clonotype was detected many times. This sequence joins TRBV6-2 or TRBV6-3 and TRBJ2-3, with 7 bases matching TRBD1. CDR3 length: 14 residues. Germline-derived CDR1 and CDR2 are MNHEY and SVGEGT. The junction had 9 bases not matched to a gene; V was cut back by 8 bases and J by 4 bases. The DNA of the CDR3 is TGTGCCAGCGCAAGAGGGGGCTCGGCAGATACGCAGTATTTT. It codes for CASARGGSADTQYF.